Following are 22 T cell receptor beta chains from one sample sequenced in a study of T cell responses to AZD1222 COVID-19 vaccine. The assay was immunoSEQ multiplex PCR, and TCRdb's table has in-frame clones only and misses some. The sample includes 120,000 to 150,000 clones, approximately 89% seen only once; the top ten take approximately 1.8%. The sample in question was peripheral blood, obtained 28 days after the second AZD1222 dose. The receptors here all came from an adult who received the AZD1222 COVID-19 vaccine.

This chain joins TRBV18 and TRBJ2-1; a weak D match, TRBD2 (6 bases). Germline V gene lookup returns CDR1 KGHSH and CDR2 LQKENI. V was shortened by 1 base and J by 3 bases, with 16 bases between the two germline ends. The CDR3 is 17 amino acids. DNA of the CDR3: TGTGCCAGCTCACCACGGAGACTAGTGGGGAGCTACAATGAGCAGTTCTTC. Translation: CASSPRRLVGSYNEQFF.

The V gene is TRBV24-1, the J gene TRBJ2-1; D not certain. The CDR3 consists of 13 residues. Germline CDR1 KGHDR, CDR2 SFDVKD. V shed 3 bases and J shed 6 bases, with 8 bases lying between them. The CDR3 nucleotides read TGTGCCACCAGTGATATACTACCCAATGAGCAGTTCTTC. It specifies CATSDILPNEQFF.

This clone was detected a few times. The chain employs TRBV6-2 or TRBV6-3 and TRBJ2-7; no reliable D call. CDR1 MNHEY and CDR2 SVGEGT come from the germline V gene. V lost 4 bases and J lost 0, with 10 bases in between. The CDR3 has 14 amino acids. The CDR3 bases are TGTGCCAGCAGTTCCGACGGGTACTCCTACGAGCAGTACTTC. This translates into CASSSDGYSYEQYF.

The chain recombines TRBV28 with TRBJ1-1; no firm D call. Trimming cost V 8 bases and J 1 base, with 17 bases left between them. Germline CDR1 reads MDHEN; CDR2 reads SYDVKM. CDR3 size: 15 residues. The chain's CDR3 is CASLAGSHPNTEAFF. CDR3 in DNA: TGTGCCAGCCTCGCGGGGTCTCACCCGAACACTGAAGCTTTCTTT.

The chain is built from TRBV7-8 and TRBJ2-7; weak D call: TRBD2 (5 bases). V dropped 5 bases and J dropped 1 base, with 15 bases sitting between them. Germline lookup yields CDR1 SGHVS and CDR2 FQNEAQ. This CDR3 has 15 amino acids. The CDR3 protein is CASSPARVRSYEQYF. The CDR3 nucleotides read TGTGCCAGCAGCCCGGCGAGGGTCAGATCCTACGAGCAGTACTTC.

CDR3: CASSLTNLANEQYF. In DNA, the CDR3 is TGCGCCAGCAGCTTGACCAACCTGGCAAACGAGCAGTACTTC. The chain joins TRBV5-1 to TRBJ2-7; unclear D gene. V lost 1 base to trimming and J lost 5 bases, with 13 bases between them. Germline V gene sequence: CDR1 SGHRS, CDR2 YFSETQ. The CDR3 is 14 residues long.

The genes are TRBV14 and TRBJ2-5, with 14 bases that match TRBD2. The germline V gene encodes CDR1 SGHDN and CDR2 FVKESK. V was pared by 2 bases and J by 5 bases, with 10 bases of the junction left unmatched. The CDR3 consists of 18 residues. The CDR3 DNA follows: TGTGCCAGCAGCCAACGTGGACTAGCGGGAGGAGTAGGGGAGACCCAGTACTTC. Protein product: CASSQRGLAGGVGETQYF.

The chain joins TRBV27 to TRBJ1-6, with 7 positions matching TRBD1. The ends lost 2 bases at V and 7 bases at J; junction bases unmatched: 5. Germline assignment: CDR1 MNHEY and CDR2 SMNVEV (reference sequence). The CDR3 has 15 amino acids. DNA of the CDR3: TGTGCCAGCAGTTTAAGAGGGGGCGGGAATTCACCCCTCCACTTT. Protein: CASSLRGGGNSPLHF.

Here the CDR3 DNA reads TGTGCCAGCAGTTATTATGGTGGGGATGAGCAGTTCTTC. Amino acids: CASSYYGGDEQFF. This chain links TRBV6-5 with TRBJ2-1; D unclear. V shed 3 bases and J shed 8 bases, with 11 bases lying between them. The CDR3 runs to 13 residues. Germline CDR1 MNHEY, CDR2 SVGAGI.

This CDR3 is CASSLDRGRVNTEAFF. The CDR3 DNA reads TGTGCCAGCAGCTTGGATAGGGGCAGGGTGAACACTGAAGCTTTCTTT. The chain has TRBV5-5 and TRBJ1-1, with D possibly being TRBD1 (5 bases). Germline V gene sequence: CDR1 SGHKS, CDR2 YYEKEE (reference sequence). The CDR3 extends over 16 amino acids. V lost 0 bases, J lost 0 bases, and 12 bases lay in between.

This clone showed up just once. This rearrangement joins TRBV5-1 to TRBJ2-2; maybe TRBD1 (6 bases). Trimming shortened V by 6 bases and J by 1 base, and 10 bases separated the two germline ends. The CDR3 totals 14 residues. Germline CDR1 is SGHRS and CDR2 is YFSETQ. Here the CDR3 DNA reads TGCGCCAGCAACCTGGGACAGAACACCGGGGAGCTGTTTTTT. Translating gives CASNLGQNTGELFF.

This chain connects TRBV28 to TRBJ1-1; TRBD1 agrees at 8 bases. Looked up from germline, CDR1 is MDHEN and CDR2 is SYDVKM. Losses at the gene ends were 6 bases for V and 6 bases for J; bases not matched to a gene: 6. There are 13 residues in the CDR3. CDR3 in DNA: TGTGCCAGCAGGCCGACAGGGGTCCCTGAAGCTTTCTTT. This codes for CASRPTGVPEAFF.

The sample holds one count of this clone. This chain links TRBV7-6 with TRBJ1-2, with 7 bases that match TRBD1. The germline V gene has CDR1 SGHVS and CDR2 FNYEAQ. This CDR3 is built from 16 residues. V lost 1 base and J lost 0; bases outside the gene matches: 5. The CDR3 region is CASSLEAGGTNYGYTF. CDR3 DNA sequence: TGTGCCAGCAGCTTAGAGGCAGGGGGGACTAACTATGGCTACACCTTC.

The gene calls are TRBV5-6 and TRBJ2-4; TRBD1 aligns across 12 bases. Germline lookup yields CDR1 SGHDT and CDR2 YYEEEE. The V gene end was trimmed by 4 bases and the J gene end by 0 bases; junction bases not matched to a gene: 11. CDR3 length equals 19 residues. The CDR3 loop reads CASSLGTGGVGLAKNIQYF. CDR3 bases: TGTGCCAGCAGCCTCGGGACAGGGGGCGTAGGTCTAGCCAAAAACATTCAGTACTTC. Using reference TRBV5-6 and TRBJ2-4 for the parts outside the CDR3, the full variable domain is DAGVTQSPTHLIKTRGQQVTLRCSPKSGHDTVSWYQQALGQGPQFIFQYYEEEERQRGNFPDRFSGHQFPNYSSELNVNALLLGDSALYLCASSLGTGGVGLAKNIQYFGAGTRLSVL.

The chain has TRBV10-3 and TRBJ1-1, with 8 nucleotides matching TRBD1. V was pared by 2 bases and J by 5 bases, with 7 bases of the junction left unmatched. Germline CDR1 is ENHRY and CDR2 is SYGVKD. The CDR3 loop spans 15 amino acids. CDR3 sequence: CAISEGGQVLTEAFF. The CDR3 bases are TGTGCCATCAGTGAGGGGGGACAGGTCCTTACTGAAGCTTTCTTT.

The chain recombines TRBV19 with TRBJ2-2; D may be TRBD1 or TRBD2 (5 bases each). The germline V gene has CDR1 LNHDA and CDR2 SQIVND (reference sequence). The germline V and J ends were trimmed by 3 bases and 4 bases, with 18 bases remaining between them. This CDR3 has 17 residues. CDR3 DNA: TGTGCCAGTAGTATTCCAATGAGCGCTGGGGGCACCGGGGAGCTGTTTTTT. Amino acid sequence: CASSIPMSAGGTGELFF.

The CDR3 here is CASRGTHGGEAFF. The DNA for the CDR3 is TGTGCCAGCAGGGGGACCCATGGGGGTGAAGCTTTCTTT. The chain uses TRBV2 and TRBJ1-1; a weak D match, TRBD1 (5 bases). Germline V gene data show CDR1 as SNHLY and CDR2 as FYNNEI. V dropped 6 bases and J dropped 7 bases, with 15 bases sitting between them. The CDR3 length is 13 residues.

V usage is TRBV7-3 and J usage is TRBJ1-1; D unclear. Germline CDR1 SGHTA, CDR2 FQGTGA. V gave up 5 bases and J gave up 0 bases, with 13 bases separating them. The CDR3 consists of 15 residues. In DNA form, the CDR3 reads TGTGCCAGCAGCCTACGGGCCCAGATGAACACTGAAGCTTTCTTT. Its translation is CASSLRAQMNTEAFF.

The chain employs TRBV11-1 and TRBJ2-7; D unclear. Germline CDR1 and CDR2: SGHAT and FQDESV (reference sequence). There are 14 residues in the CDR3. V was cut by 3 bases and J by 2 bases, with 11 bases left in between. The CDR3 DNA follows: TGTGCCAGCAGCTTGGCGCACAGTACCTACGAGCAGTACTTC. Translated: CASSLAHSTYEQYF.

This chain uses TRBV2 with TRBJ1-4; D possibly corresponds to TRBD1 (5 bases). The CDR3 totals 15 residues. The V gene's germline CDR1 is SNHLY and CDR2 FYNNEI. Trimming stripped 6 bases from V and 5 bases from J, with 16 bases between. CDR3 amino acids: CASRGPGRNNEKLFF. CDR3 DNA sequence: TGTGCCAGCAGGGGGCCCGGACGCAACAATGAAAAACTGTTTTTT.

This chain links TRBV19 with TRBJ2-2; D is perhaps TRBD1 (5 bases). The length of the CDR3 is 14 residues. In germline, CDR1 is LNHDA, CDR2 SQIVND (reference sequence). Between the trimmed V and J ends, which lost 5 bases and 5 bases, there was a span of 12 bases. CDR3 in amino acids: CASSGQGLTGELFF. In DNA form, the CDR3 reads TGTGCCAGTAGTGGTCAGGGCTTAACCGGGGAGCTGTTTTTT.

The rearrangement joins TRBV18 to TRBJ1-2; D gene unclear. CDR3 length: 15 amino acids. The germline V gene has CDR1 KGHSH and CDR2 LQKENI. V was cut by 2 bases and J by 7 bases, with 17 bases left in between. CDR3 protein: CASSPRGPSLGGYTF. CDR3 nucleotide sequence: TGTGCCAGCTCACCAAGAGGCCCTTCGCTAGGTGGCTACACCTTC.